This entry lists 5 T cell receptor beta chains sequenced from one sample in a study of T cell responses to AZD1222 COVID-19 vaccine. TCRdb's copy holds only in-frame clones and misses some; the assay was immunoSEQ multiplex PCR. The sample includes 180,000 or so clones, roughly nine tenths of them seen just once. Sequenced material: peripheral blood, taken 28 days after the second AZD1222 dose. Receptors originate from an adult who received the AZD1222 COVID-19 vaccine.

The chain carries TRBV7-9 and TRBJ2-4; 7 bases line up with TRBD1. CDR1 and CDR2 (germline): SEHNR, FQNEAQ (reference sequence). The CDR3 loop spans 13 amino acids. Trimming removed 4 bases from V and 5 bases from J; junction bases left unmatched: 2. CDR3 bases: TGTGCCAGCAGCTACAGGGGACAAAACATTCAGTACTTC. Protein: CASSYRGQNIQYF.

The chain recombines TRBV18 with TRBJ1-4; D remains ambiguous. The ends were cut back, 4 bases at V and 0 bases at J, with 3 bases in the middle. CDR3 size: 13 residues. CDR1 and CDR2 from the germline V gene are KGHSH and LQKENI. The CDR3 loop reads CASSRSTNEKLFF. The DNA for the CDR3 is TGTGCCAGCTCACGATCAACTAATGAAAAACTGTTTTTT.

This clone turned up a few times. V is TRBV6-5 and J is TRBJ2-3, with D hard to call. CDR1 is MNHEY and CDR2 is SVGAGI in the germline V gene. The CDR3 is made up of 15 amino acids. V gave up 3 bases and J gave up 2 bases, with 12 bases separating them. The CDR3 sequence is CASSYEFDSTDTQYF. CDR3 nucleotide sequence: TGTGCCAGCAGTTATGAATTCGATTCCACAGATACGCAGTATTTT.

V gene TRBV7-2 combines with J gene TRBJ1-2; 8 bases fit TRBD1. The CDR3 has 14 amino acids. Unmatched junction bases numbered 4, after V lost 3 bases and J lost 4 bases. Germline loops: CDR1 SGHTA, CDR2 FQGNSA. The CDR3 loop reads CASSFRTGSYGYTF. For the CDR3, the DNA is TGTGCCAGCAGCTTTCGGACAGGGAGCTATGGCTACACCTTC.

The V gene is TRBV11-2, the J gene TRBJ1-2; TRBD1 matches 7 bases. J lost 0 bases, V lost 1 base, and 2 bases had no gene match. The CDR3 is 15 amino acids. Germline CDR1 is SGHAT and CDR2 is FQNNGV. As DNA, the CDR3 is TGTGCCAGCAGCTTAGCCGGGACAGCTAACTATGGCTACACCTTC. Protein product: CASSLAGTANYGYTF.